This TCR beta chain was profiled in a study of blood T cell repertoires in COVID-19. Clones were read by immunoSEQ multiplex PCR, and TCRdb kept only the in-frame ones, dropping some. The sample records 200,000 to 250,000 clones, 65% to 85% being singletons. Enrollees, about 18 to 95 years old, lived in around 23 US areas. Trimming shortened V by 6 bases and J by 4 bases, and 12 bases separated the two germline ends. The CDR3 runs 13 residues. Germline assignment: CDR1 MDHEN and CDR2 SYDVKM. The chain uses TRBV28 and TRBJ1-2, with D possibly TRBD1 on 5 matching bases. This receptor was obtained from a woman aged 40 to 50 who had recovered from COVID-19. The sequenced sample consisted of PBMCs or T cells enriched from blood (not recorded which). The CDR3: CASSPGGIYGYTF. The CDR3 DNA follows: TGTGCCAGCAGCCCCGGGGGAATCTATGGCTACACCTTC.